This T cell receptor (beta chain) was found in a study of blood T cell repertoires in COVID-19. Study context: Spain, Italy and the United States supplied samples that represented acute and convalescent COVID-19. Sources were T cells, B-cell-depleted T cells, or PBMCs; the material itself was cDNA or gDNA.

The CDR3 loop spans 14 amino acids. Losses at the gene ends were 6 bases for V and 8 bases for J; bases not matched to a gene: 11. The germline V gene has CDR1 KGHSH and CDR2 LQKENI. Under the authors' procedure: Reference gene primer amplification gave nucleated cell count estimates. Libraries were prepared by immunoSEQ multiplex PCR; TCRdb keeps only in-frame clonotypes and omits some of them. D and trimming come from the DNA, and the V and J calls and clone size come from that table. Of about 270,000 clones in the sample, about nine tenths are singletons; the top ten hold roughly 8.5%. The specimen was peripheral blood. The chain has TRBV18 and TRBJ1-2, with 8 bases identical to TRBD1. This receptor was taken from a man in his forties with active or convalescent COVID-19. The CDR3 here is CASSPTQGAKGYTF. DNA for the CDR3: TGTGCCAGCTCCCCAACTCAGGGGGCTAAAGGCTACACCTTC.